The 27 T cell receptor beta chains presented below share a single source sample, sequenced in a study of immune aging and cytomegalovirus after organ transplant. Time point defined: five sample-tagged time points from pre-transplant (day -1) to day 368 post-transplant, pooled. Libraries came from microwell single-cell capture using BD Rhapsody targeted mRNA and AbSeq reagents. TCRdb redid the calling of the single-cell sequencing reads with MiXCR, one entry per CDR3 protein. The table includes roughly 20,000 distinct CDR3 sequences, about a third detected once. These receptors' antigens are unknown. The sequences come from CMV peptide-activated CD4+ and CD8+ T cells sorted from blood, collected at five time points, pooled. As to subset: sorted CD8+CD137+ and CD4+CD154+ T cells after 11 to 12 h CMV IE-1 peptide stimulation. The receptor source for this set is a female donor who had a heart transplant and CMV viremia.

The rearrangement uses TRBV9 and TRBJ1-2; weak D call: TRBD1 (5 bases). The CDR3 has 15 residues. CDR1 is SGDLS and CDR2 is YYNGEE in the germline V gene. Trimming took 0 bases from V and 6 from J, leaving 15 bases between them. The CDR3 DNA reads TGTGCCAGCAGCGTAGTGCAGACAGTGCCAAATGGCTACACCTTC. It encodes CASSVVQTVPNGYTF.

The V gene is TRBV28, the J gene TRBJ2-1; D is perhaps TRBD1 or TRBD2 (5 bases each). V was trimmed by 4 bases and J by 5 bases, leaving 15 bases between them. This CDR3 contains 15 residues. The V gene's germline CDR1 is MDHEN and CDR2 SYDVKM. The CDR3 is CASSSIDRDHNEQFF. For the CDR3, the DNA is TGTGCCAGCAGTTCAATCGATCGGGACCACAATGAGCAGTTCTTC.

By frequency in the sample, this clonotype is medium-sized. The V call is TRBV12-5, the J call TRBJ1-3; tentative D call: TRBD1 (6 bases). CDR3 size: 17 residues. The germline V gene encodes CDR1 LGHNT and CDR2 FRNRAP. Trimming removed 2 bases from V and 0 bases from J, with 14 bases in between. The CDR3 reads CASGLSWDISSGNTIYF. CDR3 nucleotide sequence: TGTGCTAGTGGTTTGTCCTGGGACATAAGCTCTGGAAACACCATATATTTT. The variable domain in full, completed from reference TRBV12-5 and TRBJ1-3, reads DARVTQTPRHKVTEMGQEVTMRCQPILGHNTVFWYRQTMMQGLELLAYFRNRAPLDDSGMPKDRFSAEMPDATLATLKIQPSEPRDSAVYFCASGLSWDISSGNTIYFGEGSWLTVV.

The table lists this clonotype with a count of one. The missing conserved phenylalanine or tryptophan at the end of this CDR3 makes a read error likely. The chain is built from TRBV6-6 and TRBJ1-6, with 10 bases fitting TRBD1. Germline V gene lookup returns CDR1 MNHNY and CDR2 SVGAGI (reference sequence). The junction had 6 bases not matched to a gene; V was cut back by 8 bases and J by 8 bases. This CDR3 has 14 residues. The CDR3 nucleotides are TGTGCCAGCGGGCCGGGACAGGGGCATTCACCCCTCCACTGT. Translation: CASGPGQGHSPLHC.

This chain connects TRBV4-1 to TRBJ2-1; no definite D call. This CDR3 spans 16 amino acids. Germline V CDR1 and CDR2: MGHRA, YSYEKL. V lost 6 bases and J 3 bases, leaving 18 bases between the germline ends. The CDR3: CASSELDIIRYNEQFF. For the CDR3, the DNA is TGCGCCAGCAGTGAGTTAGATATAATCCGCTACAATGAGCAGTTCTTC.

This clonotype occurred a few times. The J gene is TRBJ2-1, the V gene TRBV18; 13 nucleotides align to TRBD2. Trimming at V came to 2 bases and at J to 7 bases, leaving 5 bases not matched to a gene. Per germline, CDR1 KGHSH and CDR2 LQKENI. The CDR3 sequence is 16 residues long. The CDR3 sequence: CASSPNGLAGVNEQFF. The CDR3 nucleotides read TGTGCCAGCTCACCAAATGGACTAGCGGGAGTTAATGAGCAGTTCTTC.

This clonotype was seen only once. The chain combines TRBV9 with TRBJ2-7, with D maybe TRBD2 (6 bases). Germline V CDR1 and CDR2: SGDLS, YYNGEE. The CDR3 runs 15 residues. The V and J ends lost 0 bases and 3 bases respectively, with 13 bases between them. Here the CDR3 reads CASSVASGSHYEQYF. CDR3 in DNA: TGTGCCAGCAGCGTAGCCTCCGGGAGCCACTACGAGCAGTACTTC.

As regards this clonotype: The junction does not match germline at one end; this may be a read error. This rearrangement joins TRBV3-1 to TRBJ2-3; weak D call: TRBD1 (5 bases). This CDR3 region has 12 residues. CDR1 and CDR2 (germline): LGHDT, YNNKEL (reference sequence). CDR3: CASSHRTGTQYF. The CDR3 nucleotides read TGTGCCAGCAGCCACCGCACAGGTACGCAGTATTTT.

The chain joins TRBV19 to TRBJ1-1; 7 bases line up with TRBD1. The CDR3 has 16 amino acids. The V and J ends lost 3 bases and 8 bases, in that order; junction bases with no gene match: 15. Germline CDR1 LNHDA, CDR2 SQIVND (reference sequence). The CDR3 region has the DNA TGTGCCAGTAGTATGGGACCCCGGACAGGTTTCGCGGAAGCTTTCTTT. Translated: CASSMGPRTGFAEAFF.

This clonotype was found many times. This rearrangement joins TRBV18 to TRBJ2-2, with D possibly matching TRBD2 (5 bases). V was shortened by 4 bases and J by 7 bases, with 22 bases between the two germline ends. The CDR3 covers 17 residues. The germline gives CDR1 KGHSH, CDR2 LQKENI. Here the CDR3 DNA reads TGTGCCAGCTCACATCCGGGCCAAACCTCTGCGGGCGGGGAGCTGTTTTTT. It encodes CASSHPGQTSAGGELFF.

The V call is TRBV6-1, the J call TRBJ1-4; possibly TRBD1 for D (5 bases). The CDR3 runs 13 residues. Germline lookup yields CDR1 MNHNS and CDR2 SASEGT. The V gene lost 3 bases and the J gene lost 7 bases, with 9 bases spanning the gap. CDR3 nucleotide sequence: TGTGCCAGCAGTGAGCGGGGGATTGAAAAACTGTTTTTT. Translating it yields CASSERGIEKLFF.

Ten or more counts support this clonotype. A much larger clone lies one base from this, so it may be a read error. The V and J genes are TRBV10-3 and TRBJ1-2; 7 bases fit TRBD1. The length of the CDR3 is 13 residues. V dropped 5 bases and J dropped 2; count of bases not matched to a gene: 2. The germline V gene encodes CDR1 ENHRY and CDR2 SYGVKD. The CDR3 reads CAISMTGNYGYTF. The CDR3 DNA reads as TGTGCCATCAGTATGACAGGGAACTATGGCTACACCTTC.

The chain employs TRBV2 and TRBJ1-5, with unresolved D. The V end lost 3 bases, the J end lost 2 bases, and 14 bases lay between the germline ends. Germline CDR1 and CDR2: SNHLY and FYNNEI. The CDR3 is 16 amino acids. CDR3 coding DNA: TGTGCCAGCAGTGACCTGGCAGGTCATGGCAATCAGCCCCAGCATTTT. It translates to CASSDLAGHGNQPQHF.

CDR3 DNA: TGTGCCAGCAGACCGACGGGACTAGCGGTCGTCGGGGAGCTGTTTTTT. Translation gives CASRPTGLAVVGELFF. The chain is built from TRBV7-9 and TRBJ2-2; TRBD2 aligns across 11 bases. The V segment lost 6 bases and the J segment 7 bases; nucleotides outside the gene matches: 10. CDR1 SEHNR and CDR2 FQNEAQ come from the germline V gene (reference sequence). There are 16 residues in the CDR3.

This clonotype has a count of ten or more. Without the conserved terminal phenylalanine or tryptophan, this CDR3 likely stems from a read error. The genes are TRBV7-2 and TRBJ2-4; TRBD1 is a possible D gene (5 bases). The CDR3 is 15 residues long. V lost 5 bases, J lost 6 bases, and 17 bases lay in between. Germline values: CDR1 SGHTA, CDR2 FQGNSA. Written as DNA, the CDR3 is TGTGCCAGCAGCCCACTTCCAGGGATCGGAAACATTCAGTACCTC. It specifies CASSPLPGIGNIQYL.

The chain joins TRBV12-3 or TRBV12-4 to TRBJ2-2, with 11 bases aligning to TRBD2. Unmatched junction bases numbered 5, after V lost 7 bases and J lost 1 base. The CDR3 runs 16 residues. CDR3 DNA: TGTGCCAGCATCACCGGGACTAGCGGGAACACCGGGGAGCTGTTTTTT. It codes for CASITGTSGNTGELFF.

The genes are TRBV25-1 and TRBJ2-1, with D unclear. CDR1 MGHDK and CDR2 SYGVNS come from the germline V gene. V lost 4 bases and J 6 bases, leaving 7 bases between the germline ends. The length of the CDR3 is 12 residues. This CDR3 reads CASSAGFNEQFF. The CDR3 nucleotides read TGTGCCAGCAGTGCCGGTTTCAATGAGCAGTTCTTC. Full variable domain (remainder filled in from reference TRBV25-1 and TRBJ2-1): EADIYQTPRYLVIGTGKKITLECSQTMGHDKMYWYQQDPGMELHLIHYSYGVNSTEKGDLSSESTVSRIRTEHFPLTLESARPSHTSQYLCASSAGFNEQFFGPGTRLTVL.

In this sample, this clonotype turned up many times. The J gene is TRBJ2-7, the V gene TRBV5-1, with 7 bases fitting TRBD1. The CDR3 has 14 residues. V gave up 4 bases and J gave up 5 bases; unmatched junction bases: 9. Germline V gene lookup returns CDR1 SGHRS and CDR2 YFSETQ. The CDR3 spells CASSLGTARDEQYF. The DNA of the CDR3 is TGCGCCAGCAGCCTCGGGACAGCTCGGGACGAGCAGTACTTC.

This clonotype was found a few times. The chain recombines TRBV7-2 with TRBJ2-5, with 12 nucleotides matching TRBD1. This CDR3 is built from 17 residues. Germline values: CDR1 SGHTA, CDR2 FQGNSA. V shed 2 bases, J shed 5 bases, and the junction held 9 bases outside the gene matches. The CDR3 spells CASSLLMGQGASETQYF. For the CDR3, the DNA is TGTGCCAGCAGCTTATTAATGGGACAGGGGGCGTCGGAGACCCAGTACTTC. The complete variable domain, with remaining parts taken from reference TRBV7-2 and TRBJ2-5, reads GAGVSQSPSNKVTEKGKDVELRCDPISGHTALYWYRQSLGQGLEFLIYFQGNSAPDKSGLPSDRFSAERTGGSVSTLTIQRTQQEDSAVYLCASSLLMGQGASETQYFGPGTRLLVL.

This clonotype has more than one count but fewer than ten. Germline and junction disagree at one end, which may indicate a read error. CDR3 bases: TGCACCATCAGCACCCCCGGCTCTGATGAAAAACTGTTTTTT. Its translation is CTISTPGSDEKLFF. The chain combines TRBV9 with TRBJ1-4; D gene ambiguous. The germline gives CDR1 SGDLS, CDR2 YYNGEE. This CDR3 contains 14 residues.

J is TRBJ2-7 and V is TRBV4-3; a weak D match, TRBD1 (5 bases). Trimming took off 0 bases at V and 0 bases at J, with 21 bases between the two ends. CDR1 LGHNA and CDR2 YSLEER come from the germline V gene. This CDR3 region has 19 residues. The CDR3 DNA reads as TGCGCCAGCAGCCAAGATGTCGGCAGGGATGCCCTCCTCTCCTACGAGCAGTACTTC. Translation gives CASSQDVGRDALLSYEQYF.

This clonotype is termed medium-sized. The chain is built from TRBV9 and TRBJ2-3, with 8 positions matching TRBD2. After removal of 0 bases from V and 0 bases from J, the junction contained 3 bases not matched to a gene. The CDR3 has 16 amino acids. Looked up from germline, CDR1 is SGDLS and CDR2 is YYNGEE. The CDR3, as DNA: TGTGCCAGCAGCGTAGAGAGCGGGAGTAGCACAGATACGCAGTATTTT. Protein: CASSVESGSSTDTQYF.

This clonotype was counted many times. For the CDR3, the DNA is TGTGCCTACTCCCGGGGCCCGAACACCGGGGAGCTGTTTTTT. This translates into CAYSRGPNTGELFF. The J gene is TRBJ2-2, the V gene TRBV28; tentatively, D is TRBD1 or TRBD2 (5 bases each). The CDR3 is 14 amino acids. Trimming took off 11 bases at V and 0 bases at J, with 13 bases between the two ends. Germline V gives CDR1 MDHEN, CDR2 SYDVKM.

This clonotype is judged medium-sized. The chain's CDR3 is CASSQQGADYNEQFF. The DNA of the CDR3 is TGTGCCAGCAGCCAGCAAGGGGCCGACTACAATGAGCAGTTCTTC. The chain combines TRBV14 with TRBJ2-1; D possibly corresponds to TRBD1 (5 bases). V gave up 3 bases and J gave up 3 bases, with 12 bases separating them. CDR1 and CDR2 (germline): SGHDN, FVKESK. The CDR3 is 15 amino acids.

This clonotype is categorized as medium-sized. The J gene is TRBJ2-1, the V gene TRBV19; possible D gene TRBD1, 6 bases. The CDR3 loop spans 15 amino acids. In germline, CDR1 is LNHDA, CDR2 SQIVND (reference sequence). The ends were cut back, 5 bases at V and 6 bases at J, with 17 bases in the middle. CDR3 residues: CASSQDTGHPNEQFF. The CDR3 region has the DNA TGTGCCAGTAGTCAAGACACGGGACACCCCAATGAGCAGTTCTTC. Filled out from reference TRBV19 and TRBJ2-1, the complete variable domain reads DGGITQSPKYLFRKEGQNVTLSCEQNLNHDAMYWYRQDPGQGLRLIYYSQIVNDFQKGDIAEGYSVSREKKESFPLTVTSAQKNPTAFYLCASSQDTGHPNEQFFGPGTRLTVL.

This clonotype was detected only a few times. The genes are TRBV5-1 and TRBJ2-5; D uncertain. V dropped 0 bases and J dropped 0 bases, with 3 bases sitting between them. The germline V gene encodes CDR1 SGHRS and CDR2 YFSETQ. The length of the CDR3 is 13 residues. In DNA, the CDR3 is TGCGCCAGCAGCTTGGAGTACCAAGAGACCCAGTACTTC. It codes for CASSLEYQETQYF.

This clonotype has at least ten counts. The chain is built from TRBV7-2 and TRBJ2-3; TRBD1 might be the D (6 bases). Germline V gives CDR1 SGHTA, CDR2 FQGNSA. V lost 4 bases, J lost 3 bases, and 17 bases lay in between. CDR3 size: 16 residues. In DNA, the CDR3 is TGTGCCAGCAGCTACCTTTTTGGGGGCGGGACAGATACGCAGTATTTT. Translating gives CASSYLFGGGTDTQYF.